The 11 T cell receptor beta chains listed next were all sequenced from one sample in a study of cytotoxic CD8 clonotypes in ibrutinib-treated CLL. TCRdb's table, derived via immunoSEQ multiplex PCR, lists solely in-frame clones and lacks some. Here the sample spans roughly 300,000 clones, 76% being singletons. The source material was PBMCs, sampled at disease progression, from a patient treated with ibrutinib. Source of these receptors: a human donor with chronic lymphocytic leukemia.

Only a few counts were recorded for this clone. The rearrangement joins TRBV7-8 to TRBJ1-5; 7 bases are a match to TRBD1. Per the germline V gene, CDR1 is SGHVS and CDR2 is FQNEAQ. V shed 3 bases and J 9 bases; nucleotides not matched to a gene: 14. This CDR3 comprises 16 residues. CDR3 in DNA: TGTGCCAGCAGCTTCGATTGGTTACAGGGGATGGTGCCCCAGCATTTT. Translating gives CASSFDWLQGMVPQHF.

The count of this clone is one. The chain links TRBV5-1 to TRBJ1-4; 9 nucleotides align to TRBD1. In germline, CDR1 is SGHRS, CDR2 YFSETQ. The CDR3 has 15 amino acids. J was trimmed by 8 bases and V by 4 bases; bases with no gene match: 9. The CDR3 reads CASSVSGQGGEKLFF. DNA for the CDR3: TGCGCCAGCAGCGTGTCGGGACAGGGTGGCGAAAAACTGTTTTTT.

V gene TRBV19 combines with J gene TRBJ2-1, with D uncertain. V was cut by 3 bases and J by 0 bases, with 15 bases left in between. The CDR3 spans 17 residues. Germline loops: CDR1 LNHDA, CDR2 SQIVND (reference sequence). In DNA form, the CDR3 reads TGTGCCAGTAGTATCCCCTACACCCGGAGCTCCTACAATGAGCAGTTCTTC. This sequence encodes CASSIPYTRSSYNEQFF.

The gene calls are TRBV6-5 and TRBJ1-1, with no clear D. The CDR3 length is 15 residues. Trimming removed 0 bases at V and 6 bases at J, with 14 bases between. CDR1 and CDR2 from the germline V gene are MNHEY and SVGAGI. CDR3 nucleotide sequence: TGTGCCAGCAGTTACTCGAATGTAGGGTGGTCTGAAGCTTTCTTT. Protein: CASSYSNVGWSEAFF.

The V gene is TRBV7-8, the J gene TRBJ1-5; D remains ambiguous. Per the germline V gene, CDR1 is SGHVS and CDR2 is FQNEAQ. The CDR3 has 14 residues. Trimming took off 0 bases at V and 10 bases at J, with 13 bases between the two ends. The CDR3 coding sequence is TGTGCCAGCAGCTTAGCTGGTTTGCCTACACCCCAGCATTTT. This sequence encodes CASSLAGLPTPQHF.

Written as DNA, the CDR3 is TGCAGCGTTGGGCACGGGATCACTGAAGCTTTCTTT. Translating gives CSVGHGITEAFF. This rearrangement joins TRBV29-1 to TRBJ1-1; D remains unclear. There are 12 residues in the CDR3. Trimming took 4 bases from V and 4 from J, leaving 10 bases between them. Germline lookup yields CDR1 SQVTM and CDR2 ANQGSEA. Combining the CDR3 with reference TRBV29-1 and TRBJ1-1 gives the whole variable domain SAVISQKPSRDICQRGTSLTIQCQVDSQVTMMFWYRQQPGQSLTLIATANQGSEATYESGFVIDKFPISRPNLTFSTLTVSNMSPEDSSIYLCSVGHGITEAFFGQGTRLTVV.

The genes are TRBV7-9 and TRBJ1-1; weak D call: TRBD1 (6 bases). Germline CDR1 reads SEHNR; CDR2 reads FQNEAQ (reference sequence). The length of the CDR3 is 16 residues. The V gene lost 5 bases and the J gene lost 1 base, with 17 bases spanning the gap. The CDR3 spells CASSQYRVPSNTEAFF. The CDR3 nucleotides are TGTGCCAGCAGCCAATACAGGGTCCCCTCGAACACTGAAGCTTTCTTT.

The rearrangement joins TRBV6-5 to TRBJ2-2; maybe TRBD1 (6 bases). There are 14 residues in the CDR3. Germline CDR1 and CDR2: MNHEY and SVGAGI. V dropped 7 bases and J dropped 7 bases, with 16 bases sitting between them. The DNA for the CDR3 is TGTGCCAGCAAGGGCCCAGGGGAATACGGGGAGCTGTTTTTT. Amino acids: CASKGPGEYGELFF.

This chain uses TRBV7-2 with TRBJ1-5; no firm D call. V lost 2 bases and J 2 bases, leaving 19 bases between the germline ends. Germline V lookup: CDR1 SGHTA, CDR2 FQGNSA. There are 18 residues in the CDR3. CDR3 nucleotide sequence: TGTGCCAGCAGCTTAATTGGCTGGGAGTGGGAGCGCAATCAGCCCCAGCATTTT. Its translation is CASSLIGWEWERNQPQHF.

V gene TRBV10-3 combines with J gene TRBJ1-5; D ambiguous. V dropped 3 bases and J dropped 0 bases, with 3 bases sitting between them. The CDR3 spans 13 residues. Germline V CDR1 and CDR2: ENHRY, SYGVKD. The CDR3 DNA follows: TGTGCCATCAGTGACAGTAGCAATCAGCCCCAGCATTTT. Its protein is CAISDSSNQPQHF.

The J gene is TRBJ1-5, the V gene TRBV6-5, with 9 bases matching TRBD1. Germline values: CDR1 MNHEY, CDR2 SVGAGI. The CDR3 has 15 residues. V was clipped by 2 bases and J by 9 bases; unmatched bases: 8. CDR3 in amino acids: CASSYDGGTGSPQHF. DNA for the CDR3: TGTGCCAGCAGTTACGATGGGGGGACAGGGTCGCCCCAGCATTTT.